Below, 6 T cell receptor beta chains from the same sample are listed, as sequenced in a study of blood T cell repertoires in COVID-19. Data came from immunoSEQ multiplex PCR; TCRdb stores just in-frame clones and leaves some out. The sample lists approximately 210,000 clones; around 88% were seen once. Material: PBMCs or T cells enriched from blood (not recorded which). The receptors derive from a woman in her 50s with acute COVID-19.

The chain has TRBV7-9 and TRBJ2-7; 7 positions agree with TRBD2. The CDR3 covers 17 residues. V lost 1 base to trimming and J lost 0 bases; unmatched junction nucleotides: 9. The germline V gene encodes CDR1 SEHNR and CDR2 FQNEAQ (reference sequence). The chain's CDR3 is CASSLGQSSGNSYEQYF. In nucleotides, the CDR3 is TGTGCCAGCAGCTTAGGTCAGTCTAGCGGCAACTCCTACGAGCAGTACTTC.

The chain joins TRBV4-1 to TRBJ1-5; 9 bases map to TRBD1. Germline CDR1 reads MGHRA; CDR2 reads YSYEKL. Losses at the gene ends were 3 bases for V and 0 bases for J; bases not matched to a gene: 12. The length of the CDR3 is 19 residues. CDR3 nucleotides: TGCGCCAGCAGCCACCCAGCCGCGACAGGGGGTTATAGCAATCAGCCCCAGCATTTT. Translated, it gives CASSHPAATGGYSNQPQHF.

The CDR3 DNA reads as TGTGCCAGCTCACCAAGGACAGGGAGAGGGGAAAAACTGTTTTTT. This codes for CASSPRTGRGEKLFF. V gene TRBV18 combines with J gene TRBJ1-4, with 8 nucleotides matching TRBD1. Unmatched junction bases numbered 7, after V lost 2 bases and J lost 8 bases. Germline lookup yields CDR1 KGHSH and CDR2 LQKENI. The CDR3 is 15 residues long. The full variable domain, in which reference TRBV18 and TRBJ1-4 provide the parts outside the CDR3, is NAGVMQNPRHLVRRRGQEARLRCSPMKGHSHVYWYRQLPEEGLKFMVYLQKENIIDESGMPKERFSAEFPKEGPSILRIQQVVRGDSAAYFCASSPRTGRGEKLFFGSGTQLSVL.

This chain connects TRBV5-5 to TRBJ2-2; 11 bases are shared with TRBD2. Unmatched junction bases numbered 4, after V lost 0 bases and J lost 3 bases. CDR1 and CDR2 from the germline V gene are SGHKS and YYEKEE (reference sequence). The CDR3 totals 17 residues. The CDR3 DNA is TGTGCCAGCAGCTTGGTTCTAGCGGGAGGAGACACCGGGGAGCTGTTTTTT. Translation: CASSLVLAGGDTGELFF.

The V gene is TRBV25-1, the J gene TRBJ2-1; D may be TRBD1 (5 bases). Germline loops: CDR1 MGHDK, CDR2 SYGVNS. The CDR3 is made up of 14 amino acids. Trimming pared 3 bases from V and 1 base from J, leaving 7 bases between. The CDR3: CASSEAGSYNEQFF. The CDR3 DNA reads as TGTGCCAGCAGTGAGGCAGGGTCCTACAATGAGCAGTTCTTC. The full variable domain, in which reference TRBV25-1 and TRBJ2-1 provide the parts outside the CDR3, is EADIYQTPRYLVIGTGKKITLECSQTMGHDKMYWYQQDPGMELHLIHYSYGVNSTEKGDLSSESTVSRIRTEHFPLTLESARPSHTSQYLCASSEAGSYNEQFFGPGTRLTVL.

The V gene is TRBV3-1 (or the pseudogene TRBV3-2), the J gene TRBJ2-6; D uncertain. The CDR3 consists of 12 residues. CDR1 and CDR2 from the germline V gene are LGHDT and YNNKEL (reference sequence). Trimming stripped 8 bases from V and 0 bases from J, with 2 bases between. CDR3 loop: CASLSGANVLTF. CDR3 bases: TGTGCCAGCCTCTCTGGGGCCAACGTCCTGACTTTC.